One sample yielded the 3 T cell receptor beta chains listed below, sequenced in a study of Ad26.COV2.S vaccination and SARS-CoV-2 variants. Stated treatment: some 20 received Ad26.COV2.S at low or high dose, single or two shots; about 5 received placebo; per-sample allocation not given. Sampling happened 63 days after the first vaccine or placebo injection. This table comes from immunoSEQ multiplex PCR, and its TCRdb copy is limited to in-frame clones, with some not included. The sample consists of fewer than 800,000 clones, roughly 90% of them appearing once. The material was peripheral blood, obtained in a trial of Ad26.COV2.S vaccine versus placebo. The receptors were gathered from a person aged 18-60 years who received the Ad26.COV2.S COVID-19 vaccine or a placebo.

The rearrangement links TRBV27 to TRBJ2-3; 7 positions match TRBD1. J lost 2 bases, V lost 6 bases, and 5 bases had no gene match. CDR3 length: 14 amino acids. Germline V gives CDR1 MNHEY, CDR2 SMNVEV (reference sequence). Here the CDR3 DNA reads TGTGCCAGCAGCGCACAGGGGTCCACAGATACGCAGTATTTT. Amino acids: CASSAQGSTDTQYF.

The chain employs TRBV2 and TRBJ1-6, with TRBD1 identical over 9 bases. Germline V gene lookup returns CDR1 SNHLY and CDR2 FYNNEI. Germline trimming cut 7 bases from V and 2 bases from J; bases unmatched to any gene: 6. CDR3 length equals 16 residues. In nucleotides, the CDR3 is TGTGCCAGCAACAGACAGGGGGTCCCCTATAATTCACCCCTCCACTTT. Encoded protein: CASNRQGVPYNSPLHF.

The chain recombines TRBV5-1 with TRBJ2-2, with 7 positions matching TRBD1. Trimming took 4 bases from V and 7 from J; bases not matched to a gene: 7. Germline V gives CDR1 SGHRS, CDR2 YFSETQ. This CDR3 is 14 amino acids long. Written as DNA, the CDR3 is TGCGCCAGCAGCCCCGACAGGGTAGTCGGGGAGCTGTTTTTT. Its translation: CASSPDRVVGELFF.